This record covers a single T cell receptor (beta chain). This entry comes from a study of cytomegalovirus exposure and HLA in healthy donors. This CDR3 spans 20 amino acids. PCR used 60 Vbeta primers and 13 Jbeta primers. TCRdb keeps only in-frame clones here, not all; method: immunoSEQ multiplex PCR. The sample consists of 150,000 or so clones, over 60% of them appearing once. This clonotype originated in a man in his forties in good health and CMV-seropositive. The rearrangement joins TRBV21-1 to TRBJ2-5; the table's D call, TRBD2, was not checked against the DNA. The J call may be incorrect, as the DNA end agrees better with TRBJ2-7. TRBV21-1 is deemed a pseudogene. The sequenced sample consisted of PBMCs. The CDR3 bases are TGTGCCAGCAGCAAATGGTCGGGAGCCCGTCGAGATTTAGACCACTACGAGCAGTACTTC. It is translated as CASSKWSGARRDLDHYEQYF.